What follows are 17 T cell receptor beta chains derived from one specimen sequenced in a study of OX40 agonist ivuxolimab in advanced cancers. Clones were sequenced by immunoSEQ multiplex PCR, and TCRdb holds only the in-frame ones, with some missing. The sample has about 18,000 clones; around three quarters are singletons. Sequenced material: CD4+ or CD8+ T cells sorted from blood, taken in a trial of the OX40 agonist ivuxolimab. These receptor sequences come from an adult with an advanced solid tumor such as melanoma, head and neck, liver or kidney cancer.

The chain carries TRBV28 and TRBJ2-7, with D perhaps TRBD1 (6 bases). The CDR3 consists of 16 residues. The germline CDR1 and CDR2 sequences are MDHEN and SYDVKM. Trimming stripped 5 bases from V and 4 bases from J, with 21 bases between. CDR3 sequence: CASSTTGSSWAYEQYF. In nucleotides, the CDR3 is TGTGCCAGCAGTACCACAGGGAGCAGTTGGGCTTACGAGCAGTACTTC. Combining the CDR3 with reference TRBV28 and TRBJ2-7 gives the whole variable domain DVKVTQSSRYLVKRTGEKVFLECVQDMDHENMFWYRQDPGLGLRLIYFSYDVKMKEKGDIPEGYSVSREKKERFSLILESASTNQTSMYLCASSTTGSSWAYEQYFGPGTRLTVT.

This sequence joins TRBV28 and TRBJ1-3, with a tentative D call TRBD1 (5 bases). The CDR3 extends over 15 amino acids. Trimming shortened V by 5 bases and J by 2 bases, and 13 bases separated the two germline ends. Germline CDR1 MDHEN, CDR2 SYDVKM. The CDR3 sequence is CASSRGTSPGNTIYF. CDR3 in DNA: TGTGCCAGCAGTCGGGGGACTTCTCCTGGAAACACCATATATTTT.

This clone is categorized as medium-sized. The chain employs TRBV19 and TRBJ2-7; D is perhaps TRBD1 (5 bases). Trimming pared 1 base from V and 5 bases from J, leaving 9 bases between. The length of the CDR3 is 13 residues. Looked up from germline, CDR1 is LNHDA and CDR2 is SQIVND (reference sequence). CDR3 bases: TGTGCCAGTAGTATAGTAGCAGGGAACGAGCAGTACTTC. It translates to CASSIVAGNEQYF.

The chain carries TRBV9 and TRBJ2-5, with D possibly being TRBD2 (6 bases). The germline V gene encodes CDR1 SGDLS and CDR2 YYNGEE. This CDR3 is 15 amino acids long. V lost 3 bases to trimming and J lost 5 bases, with 17 bases between them. The CDR3 DNA reads as TGTGCCAGCAGCGGCGTCACGGGAGAGGGGGAGACCCAGTACTTC. It translates to CASSGVTGEGETQYF.

This clone was counted between two and nine times. V gene TRBV2 combines with J gene TRBJ2-7, with D maybe TRBD1 (6 bases). Between the trimmed V and J ends, which lost 1 base and 5 bases, there was a span of 21 bases. The CDR3 is 17 amino acids. CDR1 and CDR2 (germline): SNHLY, FYNNEI. DNA of the CDR3: TGTGCCAGCAGTGAAGTGAGACCGGGACACGGTAGGGACGAGCAGTACTTC. It translates to CASSEVRPGHGRDEQYF.

Details on this clone: Mismatch with germline at one junction end may stem from a read error. CDR3 loop: CASSVSGTSGTHEQYF. CDR3 DNA sequence: TGTGCCAGCAGTGTATCCGGGACTAGCGGGACCCACGAGCAGTACTTC. V and J are TRBV27 and TRBJ2-7; 13 nucleotides match TRBD2. Germline V gene sequence: CDR1 MNHEY, CDR2 SMNVEV (reference sequence). The CDR3 loop spans 16 amino acids.

In this sample, this clone turned up once. The gene calls are TRBV7-9 and TRBJ2-7; no clear D gene. The germline CDR1 and CDR2 sequences are SEHNR and FQNEAQ (reference sequence). CDR3 length: 15 amino acids. V lost 4 bases, J lost 5 bases, and 18 bases lay in between. CDR3 nucleotide sequence: TGTGCCAGCAGCTCGAAGGACGGACGCACGCACGAGCAGTACTTC. Translated, it gives CASSSKDGRTHEQYF.

The CDR3 bases are TGTGCCAGCAGCTTGGTTCAGGGTTTTTCCTACGAGCAGTACTTC. It codes for CASSLVQGFSYEQYF. The J gene is TRBJ2-7, the V gene TRBV5-5; weak D call: TRBD1 (5 bases). The germline V and J ends were trimmed by 0 bases and 1 base, with 11 bases remaining between them. This CDR3 comprises 15 residues. Per germline, CDR1 SGHKS and CDR2 YYEKEE (reference sequence).

The chain employs TRBV27 and TRBJ2-5, with D possibly matching TRBD2 (5 bases). The CDR3 consists of 11 residues. Looked up from germline, CDR1 is MNHEY and CDR2 is SMNVEV (reference sequence). V was shortened by 7 bases and J by 4 bases, with 7 bases between the two germline ends. The CDR3 bases are TGTGCCAGCAATGCGGGAGAGACCCAGTACTTC. Its translation: CASNAGETQYF.

The CDR3 DNA sequence: TGTGCCTGGAGTGAGACCCGCCAGTTTCAACCGCAGTATTTT. It yields the protein CAWSETRQFQPQYF. The gene calls are TRBV30 and TRBJ2-3; D is ambiguous. The V end lost 1 base, the J end lost 10 bases, and 18 bases lay between the germline ends. CDR1 is GTSNPN and CDR2 is SVGIG in the germline V gene (reference sequence). This CDR3 contains 14 residues.

The sample holds a few counts of this clone. The chain is built from TRBV5-8 and TRBJ2-7; perhaps TRBD2 as D (6 bases). Trimming left V 2 bases short and J 3 bases short, with 9 bases between. The CDR3 extends over 13 amino acids. Germline V lookup: CDR1 SGHTS, CDR2 YDEGEE. CDR3 DNA: TGTGCCAGCAGCTTTGAGGGAGGCTACGAGCAGTACTTC. Its translation is CASSFEGGYEQYF.

The rearrangement joins TRBV27 to TRBJ2-5; D gene unclear. The length of the CDR3 is 13 residues. Germline V lookup: CDR1 MNHEY, CDR2 SMNVEV (reference sequence). The germline V and J ends were trimmed by 5 bases and 0 bases, with 7 bases remaining between them. Here the CDR3 reads CASSPQYQETQYF. DNA of the CDR3: TGTGCCAGCAGTCCTCAGTACCAAGAGACCCAGTACTTC.

The table lists this clone with a few counts. The chain couples TRBV28 to TRBJ2-2, with D possibly being TRBD1 (6 bases). Trimming shortened V by 7 bases and J by 7 bases, and 19 bases separated the two germline ends. CDR1 MDHEN and CDR2 SYDVKM come from the germline V gene. The CDR3 runs 15 residues. CDR3 loop: CASILRGSGGGELFF. The DNA for the CDR3 is TGTGCCAGCATCCTAAGGGGGAGTGGTGGCGGGGAGCTGTTTTTT.

The chain employs TRBV4-1 and TRBJ2-7; 8 nucleotides match TRBD2. Germline V lookup: CDR1 MGHRA, CDR2 YSYEKL. The CDR3 has 15 residues. J lost 1 base, V lost 8 bases, and 10 bases had no gene match. The CDR3 spells CASALGTSGSYEQYF. CDR3 bases: TGCGCCAGCGCCCTGGGAACTAGCGGTTCCTACGAGCAGTACTTC.

The V call is TRBV4-3, the J call TRBJ2-2; 7 positions match TRBD1. Germline V gene lookup returns CDR1 LGHNA and CDR2 YSLEER. This CDR3 has 15 residues. V lost 3 bases and J lost 4; bases outside the gene matches: 5. This CDR3 is CASSQDRTSTGELFF. Here the CDR3 DNA reads TGCGCCAGCAGCCAGGACAGGACGAGCACCGGGGAGCTGTTTTTT.

This sequence joins TRBV4-1 and TRBJ1-1, with 8 positions matching TRBD1. The CDR3 is 15 amino acids. Germline CDR1 is MGHRA and CDR2 is YSYEKL. The ends lost 2 bases at V and 3 bases at J; junction bases unmatched: 5. This chain's CDR3 is CASSQYRGAHTEAFF. DNA of the CDR3: TGCGCCAGCAGCCAATACAGGGGGGCGCACACTGAAGCTTTCTTT.

The rearrangement joins TRBV7-9 to TRBJ1-1; D remains ambiguous. Trimming took 5 bases from V and 7 from J, leaving 11 bases between them. CDR3 size: 12 residues. Per the germline V gene, CDR1 is SEHNR and CDR2 is FQNEAQ (reference sequence). CDR3 coding DNA: TGTGCCAGCAGCGCCGGGCAGCTTGAAGCTTTCTTT. The encoded protein is CASSAGQLEAFF.